The 8 T cell receptor beta chains given below trace back to one sample, sequenced in a study of blood T cell repertoires in COVID-19. The table came from immunoSEQ multiplex PCR; TCRdb's copy has only in-frame clones and leaves some out. The sample consists of over 65,000 clones, 81% of them appearing once. The sample comprised peripheral blood. These receptor sequences come from a man aged 80 or over with acute or convalescent COVID-19.

The chain uses TRBV3-1 (or the pseudogene TRBV3-2) and TRBJ2-7; TRBD1 might be the D (6 bases). This CDR3 region has 16 residues. With 0 bases removed from V and 6 bases from J, the gap between germline ends came to 18 bases. Per germline, CDR1 LGHDT and CDR2 YNNKEL (reference sequence). This CDR3 is CASSQEIRPQGGEQYF. The CDR3 DNA reads TGTGCCAGCAGCCAAGAAATTCGGCCACAGGGCGGCGAGCAGTACTTC.

The DNA of the CDR3 is TGTGCCAGCAGCCGGCAGGGGGAATGGACTGAAGCTTTCTTT. Amino acid sequence: CASSRQGEWTEAFF. The rearrangement joins TRBV7-2 to TRBJ1-1; 7 bases map to TRBD1. Trimming took 5 bases from V and 5 from J; bases not matched to a gene: 8. The CDR3 extends over 14 amino acids. Germline CDR1 is SGHTA and CDR2 is FQGNSA.

The CDR3 protein is CAWSRQGDQPQHF. CDR3 bases: TGTGCCTGGAGTCGACAGGGGGATCAGCCCCAGCATTTT. The J gene is TRBJ1-5, the V gene TRBV30; 9 nucleotides agree with TRBD1. The CDR3 loop spans 13 amino acids. Germline-derived CDR1 and CDR2 are GTSNPN and SVGIG (reference sequence). V shed 2 bases and J 5 bases; nucleotides not matched to a gene: 1. The full variable domain, with the rest looked up from reference TRBV30 and TRBJ1-5, is SQTIHQWPATLVQPVGSPLSLECTVEGTSNPNLYWYRQAAGRGLQLLFYSVGIGQISSEVPQNLSASRPQDRQFILSSKKLLLSDSGFYLCAWSRQGDQPQHFGDGTRLSIL.

The chain joins TRBV28 to TRBJ2-2; the match to TRBD2 covers 7 bases. CDR3 length: 15 amino acids. CDR1 is MDHEN and CDR2 is SYDVKM in the germline V gene. The V and J ends lost 7 bases and 4 bases, in that order; junction bases with no gene match: 9. CDR3 in DNA: TGTGCCAGCACAGGGCTAGCGGCTATCACCGGGGAGCTGTTTTTT. Translated: CASTGLAAITGELFF.

The chain is built from TRBV18 and TRBJ1-4; TRBD1 aligns across 7 bases. V gave up 0 bases and J gave up 4 bases; unmatched junction bases: 2. The CDR3 contains 15 residues. CDR1 and CDR2 (germline): KGHSH, LQKENI. The CDR3 DNA reads TGTGCCAGCTCACCACCGGGACAGTTTAATGAAAAACTGTTTTTT. Translating gives CASSPPGQFNEKLFF.

The chain recombines TRBV6-5 with TRBJ2-7, with D maybe TRBD1 (6 bases). Germline values: CDR1 MNHEY, CDR2 SVGAGI. The CDR3 sequence is 15 residues long. The ends were cut back, 7 bases at V and 2 bases at J, with 18 bases in the middle. The CDR3 DNA is TGTGCCAGCAATCGTCCCGGGACATCAGCCTACGAGCAGTACTTC. It encodes CASNRPGTSAYEQYF.

This clone has a single count. The chain recombines TRBV27 with TRBJ2-6; D not resolved. Germline CDR1 and CDR2: MNHEY and SMNVEV (reference sequence). The ends were cut back, 0 bases at V and 0 bases at J, with 3 bases in the middle. CDR3 length: 15 residues. The CDR3 coding sequence is TGTGCCAGCAGTTTATCGTACTCTGGGGCCAACGTCCTGACTTTC. Translation: CASSLSYSGANVLTF.

The chain couples TRBV7-2 to TRBJ2-5; TRBD2 might be the D (6 bases). V dropped 1 base and J dropped 4 bases, with 16 bases sitting between them. This CDR3 comprises 16 residues. CDR1 is SGHTA, CDR2 FQGNSA, per germline. Here the CDR3 reads CASSLGAGLRGETQYF. CDR3 nucleotide sequence: TGTGCCAGCAGCTTAGGTGCGGGGTTACGAGGAGAGACCCAGTACTTC.